The 15 T cell receptor beta chains listed next were all sequenced from one sample in a study of cytotoxic CD8 clonotypes in ibrutinib-treated CLL. The method was immunoSEQ multiplex PCR; TCRdb's version includes in-frame clones alone and lacks a portion of them. The table lists around 310,000 clones, around four fifths of them singletons. Sequences were derived from PBMCs, sampled before ibrutinib treatment. The receptors stem from a human donor with chronic lymphocytic leukemia.

The J gene is TRBJ2-7, the V gene TRBV9; D perhaps matches TRBD2 (6 bases). Between the trimmed V and J ends, which lost 3 bases and 5 bases, there was a span of 24 bases. Germline values: CDR1 SGDLS, CDR2 YYNGEE. The CDR3 totals 17 residues. This CDR3 reads CASSATPGLASVDEQYF. CDR3 sequence (DNA): TGTGCCAGCAGCGCCACCCCGGGGTTGGCTAGCGTAGACGAGCAGTACTTC.

The CDR3 loop is CASSLAAYNEQFF. The CDR3 DNA reads as TGTGCCAGCAGTTTAGCGGCTTACAATGAGCAGTTCTTC. The rearrangement joins TRBV6-1 to TRBJ2-1; perhaps TRBD2 as D (6 bases). In germline, CDR1 is MNHNS, CDR2 SASEGT. The CDR3 is made up of 13 amino acids. V dropped 5 bases and J dropped 4 bases, with 9 bases sitting between them.

This chain links TRBV19 with TRBJ2-6, with unresolved D. The CDR3 is 15 residues long. Germline V gene sequence: CDR1 LNHDA, CDR2 SQIVND (reference sequence). V lost 5 bases, J lost 0 bases, and 8 bases lay in between. CDR3 bases: TGTGCCAGTAGTCTTCACGCCTCTGGGGCCAACGTCCTGACTTTC. Translating it yields CASSLHASGANVLTF.

This clone came up a few times. The chain joins TRBV10-3 to TRBJ2-7; 7 bases align to TRBD1. V lost 4 bases, J lost 2 bases, and 2 bases stayed unmatched. CDR3 length equals 13 residues. CDR1 and CDR2 (germline): ENHRY, SYGVKD. The CDR3 loop is CAISGQGTYEQYF. CDR3 sequence (DNA): TGTGCCATCAGTGGACAGGGAACCTACGAGCAGTACTTC.

The chain joins TRBV6-1 to TRBJ1-5, with a weak D call TRBD1 (5 bases). Per germline, CDR1 MNHNS and CDR2 SASEGT. Trimming took off 5 bases at V and 5 bases at J, with 13 bases between the two ends. This CDR3 is built from 14 residues. CDR3 region: CASSQMTEYQPQHF. Written as DNA, the CDR3 is TGTGCCAGCAGTCAAATGACAGAATATCAGCCCCAGCATTTT.

The chain employs TRBV27 and TRBJ2-7, with 11 bases lining up with TRBD2. Germline CDR1 and CDR2: MNHEY and SMNVEV (reference sequence). This CDR3 comprises 16 residues. J lost 4 bases, V lost 9 bases, and 14 bases had no gene match. The CDR3 region is CASPTGGGTSGYEQYF. As DNA, the CDR3 is TGTGCCAGTCCCACGGGGGGAGGGACTAGCGGATACGAGCAGTACTTC.

V gene TRBV11-3 combines with J gene TRBJ2-3; D is unresolved. Germline CDR1 and CDR2: SGHNT and YENEEA. The CDR3 length is 14 residues. Trimming cost V 1 base and J 0 bases, with 5 bases left between them. The CDR3 bases are TGTGCCAGCAGCTTAGGGCAGAGCACAGATACGCAGTATTTT. This gives the protein CASSLGQSTDTQYF.

A remark on this clone: This specimen includes other DNA sequences encoding the same CDR3. The chain carries TRBV29-1 and TRBJ2-7; no clear D. Trimming cost V 4 bases and J 0 bases, with 4 bases left between them. The CDR3 sequence is 11 residues long. Germline CDR1 and CDR2: SQVTM and ANQGSEA. This CDR3 is CSVVSSYEQYF. In DNA, the CDR3 is TGCAGCGTTGTATCCTCCTACGAGCAGTACTTC.

The V gene is TRBV30, the J gene TRBJ1-4; 7 bases match TRBD1. This CDR3 contains 15 residues. CDR1 and CDR2 (germline): GTSNPN, SVGIG (reference sequence). V gave up 7 bases and J gave up 0 bases; unmatched junction bases: 8. DNA for the CDR3: TGTGCCTACCAGGGGGAGATAGCAACTAATGAAAAACTGTTTTTT. Its translation: CAYQGEIATNEKLFF.

The V call is TRBV30, the J call TRBJ2-1; 10 nucleotides line up with TRBD2. This CDR3 comprises 15 residues. V shed 0 bases, J shed 6 bases, and the junction held 5 bases outside the gene matches. Germline CDR1 reads GTSNPN; CDR2 reads SVGIG (reference sequence). CDR3 in amino acids: CAWSVLLAGANEQFF. CDR3 nucleotides: TGTGCCTGGAGTGTCTTGCTAGCGGGAGCCAATGAGCAGTTCTTC.

The chain is built from TRBV19 and TRBJ1-2; TRBD1 agrees at 8 bases. The trim removed 1 base at V and 8 bases at J, leaving 12 bases unmatched. Looked up from germline, CDR1 is LNHDA and CDR2 is SQIVND (reference sequence). The length of the CDR3 is 16 residues. The CDR3 spells CASSIGWAGGSSGYTF. Here the CDR3 DNA reads TGTGCCAGTAGTATAGGTTGGGCAGGGGGCTCATCCGGCTACACCTTC.

For the CDR3, the DNA is TGTGCCAGCAGCTTACTCAGGGTCTACGAGCAGTACTTC. It yields the protein CASSLLRVYEQYF. This chain uses TRBV7-9 with TRBJ2-7, with D perhaps matching TRBD1 (5 bases). The CDR3 covers 13 residues. CDR1 is SEHNR and CDR2 is FQNEAQ in the germline V gene (reference sequence). V dropped 2 bases and J dropped 3 bases, with 8 bases sitting between them.

This chain connects TRBV11-3 to TRBJ2-1; tentatively, D is TRBD1 (6 bases). Germline V gene lookup returns CDR1 SGHNT and CDR2 YENEEA. Trimming took off 1 base at V and 5 bases at J, with 12 bases between the two ends. The CDR3 covers 15 residues. CDR3 bases: TGTGCCAGCAGCTTAGTAGGGACACCTAACAATGAGCAGTTCTTC. Translation: CASSLVGTPNNEQFF.

This clone was counted between two and nine times. The chain recombines TRBV2 with TRBJ1-3; 8 nucleotides agree with TRBD1. After removal of 11 bases from V and 1 base from J, the junction contained 7 bases not matched to a gene. The germline CDR1 and CDR2 sequences are SNHLY and FYNNEI. CDR3 length: 14 residues. CDR3 protein: CAVGQDRSGNTIYF. The CDR3 DNA reads as TGTGCCGTGGGACAGGATAGGTCTGGAAACACCATATATTTT.

This clone showed up just a few times. This chain uses TRBV6-5 with TRBJ1-1, with TRBD1 matching 7 bases. V gave up 6 bases and J gave up 2 bases; unmatched junction bases: 6. The CDR3 runs 14 residues. The germline CDR1 and CDR2 sequences are MNHEY and SVGAGI. The CDR3 is CASRPGQANTEAFF. In DNA form, the CDR3 reads TGTGCCAGCAGACCCGGACAGGCAAACACTGAAGCTTTCTTT.